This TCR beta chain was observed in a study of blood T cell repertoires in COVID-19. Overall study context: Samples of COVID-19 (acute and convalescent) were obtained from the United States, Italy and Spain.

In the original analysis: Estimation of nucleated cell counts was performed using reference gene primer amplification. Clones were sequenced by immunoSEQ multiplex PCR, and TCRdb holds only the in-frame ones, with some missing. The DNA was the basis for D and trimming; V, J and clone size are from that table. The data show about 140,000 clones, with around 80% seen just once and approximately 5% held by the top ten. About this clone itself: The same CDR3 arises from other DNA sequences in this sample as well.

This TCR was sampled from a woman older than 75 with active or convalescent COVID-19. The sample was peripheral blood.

The CDR3 nucleotides are TGTGCCAGCAGCGTCGGAGCGGGGGCCTACAATGAGCAGTTCTTC. It specifies CASSVGAGAYNEQFF. V usage is TRBV9 and J usage is TRBJ2-1, with TRBD2 identical over 8 bases. Germline CDR1 SGDLS, CDR2 YYNGEE. CDR3 size: 15 residues. V was clipped by 2 bases and J by 2 bases; unmatched bases: 3.